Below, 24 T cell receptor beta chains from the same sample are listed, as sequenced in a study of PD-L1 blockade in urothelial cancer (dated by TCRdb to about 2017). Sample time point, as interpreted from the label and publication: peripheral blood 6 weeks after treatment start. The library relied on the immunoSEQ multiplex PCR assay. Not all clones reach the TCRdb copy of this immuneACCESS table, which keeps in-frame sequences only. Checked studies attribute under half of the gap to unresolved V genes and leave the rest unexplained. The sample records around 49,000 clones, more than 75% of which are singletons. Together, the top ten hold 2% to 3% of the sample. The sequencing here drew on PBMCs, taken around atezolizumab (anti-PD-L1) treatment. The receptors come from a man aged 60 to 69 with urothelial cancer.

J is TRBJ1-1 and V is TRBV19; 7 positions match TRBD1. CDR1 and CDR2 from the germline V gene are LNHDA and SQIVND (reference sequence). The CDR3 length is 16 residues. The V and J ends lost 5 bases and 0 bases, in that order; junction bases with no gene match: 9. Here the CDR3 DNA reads TGTGCCAGTAGTGGACACAGGGGACGCATGAACACTGAAGCTTTCTTT. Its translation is CASSGHRGRMNTEAFF.

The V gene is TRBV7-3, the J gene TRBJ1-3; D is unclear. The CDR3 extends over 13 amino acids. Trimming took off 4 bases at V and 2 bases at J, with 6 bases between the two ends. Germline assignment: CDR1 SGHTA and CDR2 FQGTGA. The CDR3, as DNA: TGTGCCAGCAGCTCCCCCGCTGGAAACACCATATATTTT. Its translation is CASSSPAGNTIYF.

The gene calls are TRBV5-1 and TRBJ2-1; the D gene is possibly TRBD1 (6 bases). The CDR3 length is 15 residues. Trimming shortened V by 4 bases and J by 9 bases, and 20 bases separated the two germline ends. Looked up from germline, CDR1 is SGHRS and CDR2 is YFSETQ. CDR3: CASSPQQGIGGEQFF. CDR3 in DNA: TGCGCCAGCAGCCCCCAACAGGGCATTGGAGGTGAGCAGTTCTTC.

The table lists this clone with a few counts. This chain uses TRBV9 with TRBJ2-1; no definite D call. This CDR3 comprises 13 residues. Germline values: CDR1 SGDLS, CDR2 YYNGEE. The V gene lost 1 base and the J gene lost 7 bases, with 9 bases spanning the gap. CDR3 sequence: CASSVSPANEQFF. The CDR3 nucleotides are TGTGCCAGCAGCGTATCCCCCGCGAATGAGCAGTTCTTC.

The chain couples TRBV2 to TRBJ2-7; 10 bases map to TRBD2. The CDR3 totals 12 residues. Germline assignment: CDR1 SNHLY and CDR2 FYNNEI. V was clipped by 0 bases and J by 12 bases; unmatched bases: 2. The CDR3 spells CASSEARLAGYF. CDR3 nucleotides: TGTGCCAGCAGTGAAGCCCGACTAGCGGGGTACTTC.

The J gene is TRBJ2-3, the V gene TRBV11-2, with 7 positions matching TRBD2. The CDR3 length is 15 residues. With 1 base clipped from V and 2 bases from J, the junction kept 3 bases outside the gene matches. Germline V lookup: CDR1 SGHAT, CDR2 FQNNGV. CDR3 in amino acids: CASSLGTRHTDTQYF. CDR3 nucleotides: TGTGCCAGCAGCTTAGGGACTAGACACACAGATACGCAGTATTTT.

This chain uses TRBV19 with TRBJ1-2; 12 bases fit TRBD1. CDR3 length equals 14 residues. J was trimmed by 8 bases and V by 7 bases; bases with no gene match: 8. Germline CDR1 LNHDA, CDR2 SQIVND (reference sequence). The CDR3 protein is CASKFPGTGGGYTF. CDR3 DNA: TGTGCCAGTAAATTCCCCGGGACAGGGGGCGGCTACACCTTC.

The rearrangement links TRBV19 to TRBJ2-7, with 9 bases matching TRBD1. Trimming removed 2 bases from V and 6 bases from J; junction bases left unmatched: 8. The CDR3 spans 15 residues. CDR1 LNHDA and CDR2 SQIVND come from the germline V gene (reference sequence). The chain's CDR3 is CASSINGQGTFEQYF. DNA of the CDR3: TGTGCCAGTAGTATAAACGGACAGGGGACGTTCGAGCAGTACTTC. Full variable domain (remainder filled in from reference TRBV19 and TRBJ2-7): DGGITQSPKYLFRKEGQNVTLSCEQNLNHDAMYWYRQDPGQGLRLIYYSQIVNDFQKGDIAEGYSVSREKKESFPLTVTSAQKNPTAFYLCASSINGQGTFEQYFGPGTRLTVT.

CDR3 residues: CASSGTGSLTEAFF. The CDR3 DNA follows: TGTGCCAGCAGTGGGACAGGGAGTTTGACTGAAGCTTTCTTT. The chain has TRBV6-1 and TRBJ1-1, with TRBD1 matching 8 bases. J lost 5 bases, V lost 4 bases, and 6 bases had no gene match. This CDR3 is built from 14 residues. Germline V gene lookup returns CDR1 MNHNS and CDR2 SASEGT.

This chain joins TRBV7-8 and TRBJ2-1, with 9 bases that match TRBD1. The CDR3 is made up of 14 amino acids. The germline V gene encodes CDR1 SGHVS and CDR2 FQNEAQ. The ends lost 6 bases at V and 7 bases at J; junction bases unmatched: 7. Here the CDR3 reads CASSPGTGSNEQFF. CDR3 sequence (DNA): TGTGCCAGCAGTCCCGGGACAGGGAGTAATGAGCAGTTCTTC.

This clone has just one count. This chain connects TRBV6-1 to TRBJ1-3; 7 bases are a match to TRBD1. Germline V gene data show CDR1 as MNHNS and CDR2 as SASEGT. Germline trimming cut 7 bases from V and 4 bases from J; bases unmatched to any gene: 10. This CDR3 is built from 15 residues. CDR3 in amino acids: CASTWDSGSGNTIYF. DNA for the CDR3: TGTGCCAGCACCTGGGACAGTGGGTCCGGAAACACCATATATTTT.

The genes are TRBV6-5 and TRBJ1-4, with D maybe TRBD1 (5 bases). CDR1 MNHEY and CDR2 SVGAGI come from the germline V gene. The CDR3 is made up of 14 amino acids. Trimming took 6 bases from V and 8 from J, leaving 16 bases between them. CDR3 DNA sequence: TGTGCCAGCAGCACATCAGGGTTTCGGGAAAAACTGTTTTTT. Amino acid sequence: CASSTSGFREKLFF.

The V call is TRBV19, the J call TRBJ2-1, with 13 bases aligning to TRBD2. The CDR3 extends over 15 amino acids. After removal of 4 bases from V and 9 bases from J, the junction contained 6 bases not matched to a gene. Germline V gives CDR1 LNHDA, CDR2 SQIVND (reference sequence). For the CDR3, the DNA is TGTGCCAGTAGTACCGGGACTAGCGGGATGACTGAGCAGTTCTTC. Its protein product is CASSTGTSGMTEQFF.

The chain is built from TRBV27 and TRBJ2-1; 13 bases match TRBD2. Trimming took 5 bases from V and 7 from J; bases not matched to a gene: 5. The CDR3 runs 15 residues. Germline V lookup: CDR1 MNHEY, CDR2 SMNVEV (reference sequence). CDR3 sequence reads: CASSPGTSGINEQFF. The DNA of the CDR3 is TGTGCCAGCAGTCCCGGGACTAGCGGGATAAATGAGCAGTTCTTC.

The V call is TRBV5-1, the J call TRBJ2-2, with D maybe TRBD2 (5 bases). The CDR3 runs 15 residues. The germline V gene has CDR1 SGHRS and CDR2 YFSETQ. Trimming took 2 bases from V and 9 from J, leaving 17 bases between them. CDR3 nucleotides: TGCGCCAGCAGCTTCGACCAGAGGGTAGGCCGGGAGCTGTTTTTT. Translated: CASSFDQRVGRELFF.

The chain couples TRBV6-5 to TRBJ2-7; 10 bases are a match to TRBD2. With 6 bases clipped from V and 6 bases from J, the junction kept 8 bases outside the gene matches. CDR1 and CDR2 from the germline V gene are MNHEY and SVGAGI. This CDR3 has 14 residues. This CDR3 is CASSQREGPTEQYF. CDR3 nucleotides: TGTGCCAGCAGCCAGCGGGAGGGCCCCACCGAGCAGTACTTC.

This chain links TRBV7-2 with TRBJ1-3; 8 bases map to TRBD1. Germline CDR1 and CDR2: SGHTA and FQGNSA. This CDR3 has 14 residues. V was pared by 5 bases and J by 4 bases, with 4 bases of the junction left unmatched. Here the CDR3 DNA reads TGTGCCAGCAGCGGAGGGACAGGCGGAAACACCATATATTTT. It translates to CASSGGTGGNTIYF.

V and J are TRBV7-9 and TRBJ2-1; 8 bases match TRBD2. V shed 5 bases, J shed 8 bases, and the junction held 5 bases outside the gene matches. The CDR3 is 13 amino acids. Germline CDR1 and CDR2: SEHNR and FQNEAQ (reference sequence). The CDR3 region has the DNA TGTGCCAGCAGCCGACGGGAGGGCCATGAGCAGTTCTTC. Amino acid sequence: CASSRREGHEQFF.

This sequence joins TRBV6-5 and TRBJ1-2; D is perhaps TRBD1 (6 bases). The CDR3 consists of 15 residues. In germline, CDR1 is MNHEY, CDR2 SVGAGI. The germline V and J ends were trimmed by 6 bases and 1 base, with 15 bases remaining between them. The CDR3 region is CASRRTGNSNYGYTF. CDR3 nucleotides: TGTGCCAGCAGAAGAACAGGGAACAGTAACTATGGCTACACCTTC.

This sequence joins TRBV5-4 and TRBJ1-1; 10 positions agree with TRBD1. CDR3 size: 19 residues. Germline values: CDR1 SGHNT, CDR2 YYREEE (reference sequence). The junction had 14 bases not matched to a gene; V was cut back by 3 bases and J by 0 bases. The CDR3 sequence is CASSSYPRDRGGMNTEAFF. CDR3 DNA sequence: TGTGCCAGCAGCTCCTACCCCCGGGACAGGGGAGGAATGAACACTGAAGCTTTCTTT. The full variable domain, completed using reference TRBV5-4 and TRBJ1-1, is ETGVTQSPTHLIKTRGQQVTLRCSSQSGHNTVSWYQQALGQGPQFIFQYYREEENGRGNFPPRFSGLQFPNYSSELNVNALELDDSALYLCASSSYPRDRGGMNTEAFFGQGTRLTVV.

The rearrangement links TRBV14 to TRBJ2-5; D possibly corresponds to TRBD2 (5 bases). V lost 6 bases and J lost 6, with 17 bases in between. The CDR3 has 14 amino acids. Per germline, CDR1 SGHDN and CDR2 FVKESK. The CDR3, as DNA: TGTGCCAGCAGTTACGGGATAACTGGCAAGACCCAGTACTTC. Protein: CASSYGITGKTQYF.

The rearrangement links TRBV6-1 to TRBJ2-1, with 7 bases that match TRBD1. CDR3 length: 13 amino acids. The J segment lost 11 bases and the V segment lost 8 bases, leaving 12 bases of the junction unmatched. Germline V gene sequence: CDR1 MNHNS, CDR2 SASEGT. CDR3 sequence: CASHDRAVRKQFF. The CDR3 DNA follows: TGTGCCAGCCACGACAGGGCAGTAAGGAAGCAGTTCTTC.

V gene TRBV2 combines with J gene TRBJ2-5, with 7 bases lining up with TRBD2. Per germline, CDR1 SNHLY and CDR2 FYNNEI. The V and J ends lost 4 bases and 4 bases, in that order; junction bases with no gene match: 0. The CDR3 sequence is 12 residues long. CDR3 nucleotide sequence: TGTGCCAGCAGTGGGGGGGGAGAGACCCAGTACTTC. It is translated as CASSGGGETQYF.

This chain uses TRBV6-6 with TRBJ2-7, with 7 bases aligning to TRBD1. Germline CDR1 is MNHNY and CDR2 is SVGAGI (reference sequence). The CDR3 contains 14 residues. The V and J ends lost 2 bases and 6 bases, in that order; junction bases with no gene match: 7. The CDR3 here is CASSYTDRIGEQYF. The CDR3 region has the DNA TGTGCCAGCAGTTACACGGACAGGATAGGCGAGCAGTACTTC.